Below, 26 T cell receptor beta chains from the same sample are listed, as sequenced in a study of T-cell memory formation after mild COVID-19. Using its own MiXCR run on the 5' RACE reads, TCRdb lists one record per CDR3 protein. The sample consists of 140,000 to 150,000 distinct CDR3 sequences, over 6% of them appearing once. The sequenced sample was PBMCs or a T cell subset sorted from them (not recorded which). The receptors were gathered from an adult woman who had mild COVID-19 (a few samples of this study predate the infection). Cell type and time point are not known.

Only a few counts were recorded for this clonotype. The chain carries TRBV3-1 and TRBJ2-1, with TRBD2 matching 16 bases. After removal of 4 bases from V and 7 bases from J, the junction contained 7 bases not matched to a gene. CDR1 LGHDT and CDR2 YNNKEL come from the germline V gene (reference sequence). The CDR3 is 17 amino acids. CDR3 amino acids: CASSRGLAGGPSNEQFF. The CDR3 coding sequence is TGTGCCAGCAGCCGGGGACTAGCGGGGGGGCCTAGTAATGAGCAGTTCTTC.

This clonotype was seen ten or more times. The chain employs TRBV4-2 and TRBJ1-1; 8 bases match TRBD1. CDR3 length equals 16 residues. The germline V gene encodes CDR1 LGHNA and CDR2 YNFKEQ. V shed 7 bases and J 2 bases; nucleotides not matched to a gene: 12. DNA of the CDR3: TGTGCCAGCATTCCCGGGACAGGAATCCCCAACACTGAAGCTTTCTTT. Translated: CASIPGTGIPNTEAFF.

The CDR3 is CASSLFPGLTDGKLFF. The CDR3 bases are TGTGCCAGCAGTTTATTCCCCGGGCTCACCGACGGGAAACTGTTTTTT. V gene TRBV12-3 or TRBV12-4 combines with J gene TRBJ1-4; D is unclear. This CDR3 has 16 amino acids. Trimming removed 2 bases at V and 11 bases at J, with 21 bases between.

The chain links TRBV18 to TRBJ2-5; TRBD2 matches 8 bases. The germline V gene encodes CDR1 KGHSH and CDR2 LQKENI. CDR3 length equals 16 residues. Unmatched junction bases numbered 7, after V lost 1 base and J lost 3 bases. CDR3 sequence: CASSPQGLAIEETQYF. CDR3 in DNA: TGTGCCAGCTCACCACAAGGACTAGCCATTGAAGAGACCCAGTACTTC.

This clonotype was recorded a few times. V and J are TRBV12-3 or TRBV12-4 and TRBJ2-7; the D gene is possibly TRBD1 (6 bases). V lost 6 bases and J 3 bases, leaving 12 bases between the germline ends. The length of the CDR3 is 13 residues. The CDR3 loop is CASRTGTSYEQYF. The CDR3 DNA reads TGTGCCAGCAGAACCGGGACAAGCTACGAGCAGTACTTC.

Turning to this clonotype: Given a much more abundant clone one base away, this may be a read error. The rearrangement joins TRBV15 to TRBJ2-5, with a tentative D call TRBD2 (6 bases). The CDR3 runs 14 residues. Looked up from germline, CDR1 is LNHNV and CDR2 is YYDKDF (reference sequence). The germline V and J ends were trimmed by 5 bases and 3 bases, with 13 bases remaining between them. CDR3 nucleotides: TGTGCCACCAGCCAGGCCCGGACTAAAGAGACCCAGTACTTC. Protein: CATSQARTKETQYF.

CDR3 loop: CASGPAAGVQFF. CDR3 DNA sequence: TGTGCTAGTGGTCCCGCTGCGGGAGTGCAGTTCTTC. The V gene is TRBV12-5, the J gene TRBJ2-1; 7 bases are shared with TRBD2. CDR3 length: 12 residues. V lost 5 bases, J lost 12 bases, and 7 bases stayed unmatched. Looked up from germline, CDR1 is LGHNT and CDR2 is FRNRAP.

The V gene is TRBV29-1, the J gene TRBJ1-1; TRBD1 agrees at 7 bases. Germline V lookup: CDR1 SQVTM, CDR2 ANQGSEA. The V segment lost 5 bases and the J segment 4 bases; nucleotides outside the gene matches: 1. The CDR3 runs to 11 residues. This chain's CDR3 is CSVRQGTEAFF. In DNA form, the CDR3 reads TGCAGCGTTAGACAGGGCACTGAAGCTTTCTTT.

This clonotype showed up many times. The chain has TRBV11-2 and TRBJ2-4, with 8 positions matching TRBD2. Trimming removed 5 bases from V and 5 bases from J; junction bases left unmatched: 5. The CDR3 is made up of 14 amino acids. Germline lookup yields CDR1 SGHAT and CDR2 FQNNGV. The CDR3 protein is CASSIAGTQNIQYF. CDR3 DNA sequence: TGTGCCAGCAGCATAGCGGGGACCCAAAACATTCAGTACTTC.

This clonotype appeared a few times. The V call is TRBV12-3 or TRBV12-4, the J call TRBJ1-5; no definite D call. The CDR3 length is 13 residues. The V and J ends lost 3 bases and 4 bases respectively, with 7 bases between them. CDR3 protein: CASSFRRNQPQHF. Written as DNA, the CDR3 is TGTGCCAGCAGTTTTCGGAGAAATCAGCCCCAGCATTTT.

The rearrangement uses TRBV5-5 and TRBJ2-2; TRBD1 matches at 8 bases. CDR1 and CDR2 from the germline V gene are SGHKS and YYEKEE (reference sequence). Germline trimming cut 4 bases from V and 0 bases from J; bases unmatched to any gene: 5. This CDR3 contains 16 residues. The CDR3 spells CASSPRGPANTGELFF. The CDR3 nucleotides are TGTGCCAGCAGCCCCAGGGGGCCCGCGAACACCGGGGAGCTGTTTTTT.

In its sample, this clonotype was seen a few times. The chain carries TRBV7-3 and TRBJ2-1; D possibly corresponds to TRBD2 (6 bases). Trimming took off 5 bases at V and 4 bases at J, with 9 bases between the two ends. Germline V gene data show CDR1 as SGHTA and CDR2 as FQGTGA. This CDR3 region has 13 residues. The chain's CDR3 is CASSDGTYNEQFF. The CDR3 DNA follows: TGTGCCAGCAGCGACGGGACTTACAATGAGCAGTTCTTC.

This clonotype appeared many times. CDR3 amino acids: CASSGSRGTEAFF. As DNA, the CDR3 is TGTGCCAGCAGTGGGAGTCGAGGGACTGAAGCTTTCTTT. The V call is TRBV6-6, the J call TRBJ1-1, with D hard to call. Germline CDR1 MNHNY, CDR2 SVGAGI (reference sequence). Trimming shortened V by 5 bases and J by 5 bases, and 12 bases separated the two germline ends. The CDR3 runs to 13 residues.

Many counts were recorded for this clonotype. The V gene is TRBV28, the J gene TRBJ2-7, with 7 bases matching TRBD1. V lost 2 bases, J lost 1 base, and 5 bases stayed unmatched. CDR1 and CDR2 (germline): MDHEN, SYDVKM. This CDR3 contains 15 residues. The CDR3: CASSLGDRNSYEQYF. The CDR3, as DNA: TGTGCCAGCAGTTTAGGGGACAGAAATTCCTACGAGCAGTACTTC.

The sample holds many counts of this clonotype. CDR3 coding DNA: TGTGCCAGCACCGGGGACAGGGGTCGTCAAGAGACCCAGTACTTC. Encoded protein: CASTGDRGRQETQYF. V is TRBV7-2 and J is TRBJ2-5; 10 bases map to TRBD1. This CDR3 is built from 15 residues. Germline V CDR1 and CDR2: SGHTA, FQGNSA. J lost 2 bases, V lost 7 bases, and 7 bases had no gene match.

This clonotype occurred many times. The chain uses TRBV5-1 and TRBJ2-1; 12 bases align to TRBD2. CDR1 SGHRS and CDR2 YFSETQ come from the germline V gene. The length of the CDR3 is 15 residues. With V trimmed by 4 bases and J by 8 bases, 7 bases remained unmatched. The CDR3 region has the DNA TGCGCCAGCAGCCCTGGTGGGACTAGCGGGCATGAGCAGTTCTTC. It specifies CASSPGGTSGHEQFF.

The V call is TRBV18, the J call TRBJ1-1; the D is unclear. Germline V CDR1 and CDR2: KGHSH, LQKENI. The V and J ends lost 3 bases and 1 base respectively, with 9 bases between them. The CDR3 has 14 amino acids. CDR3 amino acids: CASSPAARNTEAFF. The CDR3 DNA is TGTGCCAGCTCACCTGCAGCCCGGAACACTGAAGCTTTCTTT.

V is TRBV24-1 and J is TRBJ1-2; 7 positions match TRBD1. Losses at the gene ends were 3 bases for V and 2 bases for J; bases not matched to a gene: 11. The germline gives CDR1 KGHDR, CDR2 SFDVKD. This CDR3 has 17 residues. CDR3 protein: CATSDPSDQGVNYGYTF. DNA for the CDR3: TGTGCCACCAGTGATCCCTCTGACCAGGGGGTGAACTATGGCTACACCTTC.

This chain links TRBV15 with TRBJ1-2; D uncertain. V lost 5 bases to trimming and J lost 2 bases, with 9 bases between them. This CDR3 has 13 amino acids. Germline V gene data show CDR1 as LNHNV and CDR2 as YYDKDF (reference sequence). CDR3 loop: CATSPRENYGYTF. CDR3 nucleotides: TGTGCCACCAGCCCTAGGGAGAACTATGGCTACACCTTC.

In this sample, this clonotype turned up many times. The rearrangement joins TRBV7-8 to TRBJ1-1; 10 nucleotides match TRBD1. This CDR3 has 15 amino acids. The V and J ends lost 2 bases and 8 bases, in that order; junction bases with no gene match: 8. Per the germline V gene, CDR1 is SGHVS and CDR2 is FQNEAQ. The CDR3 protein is CASSLPSGQGTEAFF. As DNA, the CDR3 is TGTGCCAGCAGCTTACCGTCGGGACAGGGGACCGAAGCTTTCTTT. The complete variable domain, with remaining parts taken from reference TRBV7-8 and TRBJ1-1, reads GAGVSQSPRYKVAKRGQDVALRCDPISGHVSLFWYQQALGQGPEFLTYFQNEAQLDKSGLPSDRFFAERPEGSVSTLKIQRTQQEDSAVYLCASSLPSGQGTEAFFGQGTRLTVV.

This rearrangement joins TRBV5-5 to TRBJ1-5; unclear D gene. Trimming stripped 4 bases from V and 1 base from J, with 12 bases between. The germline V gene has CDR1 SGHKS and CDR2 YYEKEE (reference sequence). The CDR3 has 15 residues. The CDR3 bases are TGTGCCAGCAGCCCCAAACCCGGGAGCAATCAGCCCCAGCATTTT. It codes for CASSPKPGSNQPQHF. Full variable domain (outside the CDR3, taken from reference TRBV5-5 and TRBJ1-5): DAGVTQSPTHLIKTRGQQVTLRCSPISGHKSVSWYQQVLGQGPQFIFQYYEKEERGRGNFPDRFSARQFPNYSSELNVNALLLGDSALYLCASSPKPGSNQPQHFGDGTRLSIL.

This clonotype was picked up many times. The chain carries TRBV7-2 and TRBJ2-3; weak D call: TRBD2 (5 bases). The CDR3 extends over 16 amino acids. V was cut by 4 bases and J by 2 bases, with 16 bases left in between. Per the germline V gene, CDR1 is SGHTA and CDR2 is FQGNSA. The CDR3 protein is CASSSDGGWVTDTQYF. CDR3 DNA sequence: TGTGCCAGCAGCTCAGACGGAGGTTGGGTCACAGATACGCAGTATTTT.

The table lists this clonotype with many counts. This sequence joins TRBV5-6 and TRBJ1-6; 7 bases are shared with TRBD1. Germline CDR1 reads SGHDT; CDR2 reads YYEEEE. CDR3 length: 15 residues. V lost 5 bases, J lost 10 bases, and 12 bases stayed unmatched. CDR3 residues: CASSRTGLWRSPLHF. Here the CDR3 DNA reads TGTGCCAGCAGTCGGACAGGCCTCTGGAGGTCACCCCTCCACTTT.

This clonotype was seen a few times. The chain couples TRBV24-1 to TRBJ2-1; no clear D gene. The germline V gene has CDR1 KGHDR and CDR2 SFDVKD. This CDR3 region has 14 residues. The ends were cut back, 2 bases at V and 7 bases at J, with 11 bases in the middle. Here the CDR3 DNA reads TGTGCCACCAGTGATTGGATTAGGAGAAATGAGCAGTTCTTC. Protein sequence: CATSDWIRRNEQFF.

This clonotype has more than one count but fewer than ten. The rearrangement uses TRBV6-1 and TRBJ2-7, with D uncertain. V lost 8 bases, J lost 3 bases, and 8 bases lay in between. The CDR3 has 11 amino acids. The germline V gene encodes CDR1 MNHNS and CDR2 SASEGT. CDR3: CASGDFYEQYF. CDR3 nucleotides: TGTGCCAGCGGGGATTTCTACGAGCAGTACTTC.

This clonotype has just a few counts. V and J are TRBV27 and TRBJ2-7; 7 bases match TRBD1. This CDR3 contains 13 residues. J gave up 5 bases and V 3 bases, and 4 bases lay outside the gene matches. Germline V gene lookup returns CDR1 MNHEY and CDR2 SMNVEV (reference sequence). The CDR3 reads CASSLRGLNEQYF. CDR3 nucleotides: TGTGCCAGCAGTTTGAGGGGGCTCAACGAGCAGTACTTC.